This TCR beta chain was observed in a study of PD-1 blockade in classical Hodgkin lymphoma. Study background: Every 2 weeks, patients had 3 mg/kg nivolumab intravenously.

CDR1 and CDR2 from the germline V gene are SGHTA and FQGNSA. CDR3 length: 16 amino acids. V lost 0 bases and J 0 bases, leaving 9 bases between the germline ends. TCRdb keeps only in-frame clones here, not all; method: immunoSEQ multiplex PCR. The sample has some 96,000 clones, roughly 76% seen once; the top ten hold roughly 16%. All trial patients relapsed after autologous stem cell transplantation. Classifying best responses yielded complete response, partial response or progressive disease. Study-level findings and limits: What caused the repertoire differences, perhaps disease activity or prior therapy, remains undefined.

Notes on this clone: Its specificity is unknown.

The sequenced sample was peripheral blood mononuclear cells (PBMCs), obtained before the second cycle of nivolumab. This clonotype was obtained from a human donor with classical Hodgkin lymphoma. The rearrangement links TRBV7-2 to TRBJ1-5; D might be TRBD1 (5 bases). CDR3 protein: CASSLAGLYSNQPQHF. In DNA, the CDR3 is TGTGCCAGCAGCTTAGCGGGACTCTATAGCAATCAGCCCCAGCATTTT.